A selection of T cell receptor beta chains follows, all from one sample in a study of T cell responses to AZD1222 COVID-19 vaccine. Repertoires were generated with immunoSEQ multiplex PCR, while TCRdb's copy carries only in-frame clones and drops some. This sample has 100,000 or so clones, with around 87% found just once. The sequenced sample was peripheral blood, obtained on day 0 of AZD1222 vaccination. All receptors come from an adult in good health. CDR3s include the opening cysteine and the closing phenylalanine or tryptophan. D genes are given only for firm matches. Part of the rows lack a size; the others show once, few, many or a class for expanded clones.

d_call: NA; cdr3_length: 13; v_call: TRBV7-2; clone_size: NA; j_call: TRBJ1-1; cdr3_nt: TGTGCCAGCAGCTTGGGGGGGGAACTAGCGGCTTTCTTT; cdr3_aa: CASSLGGELAAFF
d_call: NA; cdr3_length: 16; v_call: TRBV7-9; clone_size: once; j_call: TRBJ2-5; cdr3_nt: TGTGCCAGCAGCTATGGATTATCAGTGGGGGTAGAGACCCAGTACTTC; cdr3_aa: CASSYGLSVGVETQYF
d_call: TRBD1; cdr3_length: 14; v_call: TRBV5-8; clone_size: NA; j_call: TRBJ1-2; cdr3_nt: TGTGCCAGCAGCTCATGGACAGGGGTATATGGCTACACCTTC; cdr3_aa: CASSSWTGVYGYTF
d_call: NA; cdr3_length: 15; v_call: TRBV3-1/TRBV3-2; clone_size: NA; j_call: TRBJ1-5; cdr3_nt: TGTGCCAGCAGCCAAGCGGGACGGACAGATCAGCCCCAGCATTTT; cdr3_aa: CASSQAGRTDQPQHF
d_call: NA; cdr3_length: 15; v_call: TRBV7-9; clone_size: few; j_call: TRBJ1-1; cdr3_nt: TGTGCCAGCAGCTCCCCTCGTGCGCTAAACACTGAAGCTTTCTTT; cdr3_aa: CASSSPRALNTEAFF
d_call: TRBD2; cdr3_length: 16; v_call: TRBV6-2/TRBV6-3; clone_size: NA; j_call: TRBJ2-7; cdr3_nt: TGTGCCAGCAGCTCAAGAGGGACTAGCGGGAGTATCGAGCAGTACTTC; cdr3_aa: CASSSRGTSGSIEQYF
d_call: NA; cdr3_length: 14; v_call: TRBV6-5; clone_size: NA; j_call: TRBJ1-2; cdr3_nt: TGTGCCAGTGAAGGGTCCTACAGGGCCGATGGCTACACCTTC; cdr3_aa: CASEGSYRADGYTF
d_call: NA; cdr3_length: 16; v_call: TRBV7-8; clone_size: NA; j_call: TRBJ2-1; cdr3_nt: TGTGCCAGCAGCTTAGACCTAGCGTTTTCCTACAATGAGCAGTTCTTC; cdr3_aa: CASSLDLAFSYNEQFF
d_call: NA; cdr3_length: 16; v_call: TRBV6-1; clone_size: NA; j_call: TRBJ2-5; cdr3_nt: TGTGCCAGCAGTGAAGCGCGGTTTCCGGGGGAGGAGACCCAGTACTTC; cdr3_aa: CASSEARFPGEETQYF
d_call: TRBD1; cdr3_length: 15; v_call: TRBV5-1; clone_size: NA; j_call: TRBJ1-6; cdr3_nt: TGCGCCAGCAGCGGGGATACAGGGGTGGGTTCACCCCTCCACTTT; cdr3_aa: CASSGDTGVGSPLHF
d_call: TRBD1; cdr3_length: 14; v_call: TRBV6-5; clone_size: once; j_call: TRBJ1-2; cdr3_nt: TGTGCCAGTGATATAGGGGACAGGGGACGGGGCTACACCTTC; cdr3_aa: CASDIGDRGRGYTF
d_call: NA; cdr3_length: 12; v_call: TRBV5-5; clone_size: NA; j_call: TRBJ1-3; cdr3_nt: TGTGCCAGCAGCTCGGGGGGCAACACCATATATTTT; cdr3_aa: CASSSGGNTIYF
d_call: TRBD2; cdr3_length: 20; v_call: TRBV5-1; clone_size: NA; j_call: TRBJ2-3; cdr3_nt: TGCGCCAGCAGCTCCCTAACTAGCGGCAACGTGGAAGAACCCACAGATACGCAGTATTTT; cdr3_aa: CASSSLTSGNVEEPTDTQYF
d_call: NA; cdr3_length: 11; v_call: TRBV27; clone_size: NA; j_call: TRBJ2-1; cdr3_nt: TGTGCCAGCAGTTTGGGTCTAGAGGAGTTCTTC; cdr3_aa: CASSLGLEEFF
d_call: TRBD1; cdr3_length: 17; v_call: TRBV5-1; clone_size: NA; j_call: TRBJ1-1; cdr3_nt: TGCGCCAGCAGCCGCGGGACAGGCGAATCCCAAACCACTGAAGCTTTCTTT; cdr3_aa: CASSRGTGESQTTEAFF
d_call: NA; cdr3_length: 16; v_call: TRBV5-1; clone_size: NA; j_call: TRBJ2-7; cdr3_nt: TGCGCCAGCAGCGTACGCCCCGGGACTGGACTCTACGAGCAGTACTTC; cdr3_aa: CASSVRPGTGLYEQYF
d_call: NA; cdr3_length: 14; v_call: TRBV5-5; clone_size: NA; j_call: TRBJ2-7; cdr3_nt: TGTGCCAGCCGTGTTGCGACAGGAACCTACGAGCAGTACTTC; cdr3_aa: CASRVATGTYEQYF
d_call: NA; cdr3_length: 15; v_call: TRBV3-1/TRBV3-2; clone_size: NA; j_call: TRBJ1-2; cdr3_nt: TGTGCCAGCAGCGCAGCCGGGTCTTCCACTTATGGCTACACCTTC; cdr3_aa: CASSAAGSSTYGYTF
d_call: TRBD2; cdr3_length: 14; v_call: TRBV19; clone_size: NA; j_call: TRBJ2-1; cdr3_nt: TGTGCCAGCTCTAGCGGGAGGGAAAGTAATGAGCAGTTCTTC; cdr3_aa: CASSSGRESNEQFF
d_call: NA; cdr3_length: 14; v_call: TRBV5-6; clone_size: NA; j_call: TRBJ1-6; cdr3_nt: TGTGCCAGCAGCGGAGGATCAGGGTATTCACCCCTCCACTTT; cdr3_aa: CASSGGSGYSPLHF
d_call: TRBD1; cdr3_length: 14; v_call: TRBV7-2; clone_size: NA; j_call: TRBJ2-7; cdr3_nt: TGTGCCAGCAGCTCATCTTCGGACAGGGTCGAGCAGTACTTC; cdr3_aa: CASSSSSDRVEQYF
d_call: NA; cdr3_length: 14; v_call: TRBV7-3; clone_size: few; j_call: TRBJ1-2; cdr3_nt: TGTGCCAGCAGCTTAGGGGGGAGAATCTTGGGCTACACCTTC; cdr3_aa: CASSLGGRILGYTF
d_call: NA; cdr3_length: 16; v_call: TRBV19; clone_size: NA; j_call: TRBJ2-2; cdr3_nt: TGTGCCAGTAGTATGAAGGGCATAGAGAACACCGGGGAGCTGTTTTTT; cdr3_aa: CASSMKGIENTGELFF
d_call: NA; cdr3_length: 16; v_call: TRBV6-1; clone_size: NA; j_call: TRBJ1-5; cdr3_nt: TGTGCCAGCAGTGCCCTGGGGGGGAATTCCCATCAGCCCCAGCATTTT; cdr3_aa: CASSALGGNSHQPQHF
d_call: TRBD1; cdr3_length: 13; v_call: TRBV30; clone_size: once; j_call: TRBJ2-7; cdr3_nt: TGTGCCTGGAGTGACGGGACAGTCTACGAGCAGTACTTC; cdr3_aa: CAWSDGTVYEQYF
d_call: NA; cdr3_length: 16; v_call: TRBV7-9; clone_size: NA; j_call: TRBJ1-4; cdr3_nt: TGTGCCAGCAGTCCTCCCGGGACCGGGCGTAATGAAAAACTGTTTTTT; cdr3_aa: CASSPPGTGRNEKLFF
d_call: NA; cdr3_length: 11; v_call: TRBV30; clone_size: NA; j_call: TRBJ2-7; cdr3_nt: TGTGCCTTCGGATTAGCGTACGAGCAGTACTTC; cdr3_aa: CAFGLAYEQYF
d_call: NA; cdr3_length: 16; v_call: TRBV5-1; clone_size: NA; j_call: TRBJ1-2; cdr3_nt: TGCGCCAGCAGCTTGAGATCGCAGGGCTCCAACTATGGCTACACCTTC; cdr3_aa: CASSLRSQGSNYGYTF
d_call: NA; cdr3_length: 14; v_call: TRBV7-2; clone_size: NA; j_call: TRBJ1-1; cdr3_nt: TGTGCCAGCAGCTTAGTGCTGTGGAACACTGAAGCTTTCTTT; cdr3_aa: CASSLVLWNTEAFF
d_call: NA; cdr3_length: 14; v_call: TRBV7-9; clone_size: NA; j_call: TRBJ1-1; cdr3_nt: TGTGCCAGCAGCTTAAGTTCAGGGTGGGCTGAAGCTTTCTTT; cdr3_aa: CASSLSSGWAEAFF
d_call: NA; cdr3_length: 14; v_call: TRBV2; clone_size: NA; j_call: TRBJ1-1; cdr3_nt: TGTGCCAGCACCCGACAGCTTATGAACACTGAAGCTTTCTTT; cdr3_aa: CASTRQLMNTEAFF
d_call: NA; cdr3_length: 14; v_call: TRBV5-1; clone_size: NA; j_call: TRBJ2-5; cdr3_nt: TGCGCCAGCAGTCGAAGACAGGTCCAAGAGACCCAGTACTTC; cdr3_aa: CASSRRQVQETQYF
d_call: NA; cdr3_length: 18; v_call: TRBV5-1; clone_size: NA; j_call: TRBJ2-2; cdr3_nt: TGCGCCAGCAGCTTTGGGGGCGGGACAGCGGAGAACACCGGGGAGCTGTTTTTT; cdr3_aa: CASSFGGGTAENTGELFF
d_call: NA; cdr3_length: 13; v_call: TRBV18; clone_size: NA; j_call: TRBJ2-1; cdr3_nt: TGTGCCAGCTCACCGAGCAGGGTTGAAGAGCAGTTCTTC; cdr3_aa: CASSPSRVEEQFF
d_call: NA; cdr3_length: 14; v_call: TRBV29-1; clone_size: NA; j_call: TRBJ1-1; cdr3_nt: TGCAGCGTTGAACGGGATCCTCAGAACACTGAAGCTTTCTTT; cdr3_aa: CSVERDPQNTEAFF
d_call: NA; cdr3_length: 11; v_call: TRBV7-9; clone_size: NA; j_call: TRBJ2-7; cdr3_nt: TGTGCCAGCAGCTCTAGTAACGAGCAGTACTTC; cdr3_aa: CASSSSNEQYF
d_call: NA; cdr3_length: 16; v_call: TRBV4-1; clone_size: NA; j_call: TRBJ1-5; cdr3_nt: TGCGCCAGCACTCCTAATGACACCCCGGTGAATCAGCCCCAGCATTTT; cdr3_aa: CASTPNDTPVNQPQHF